This T cell receptor beta chain was observed in a study of T cells in Graves' hyperthyroidism and ophthalmopathy. The CDR3 has 14 residues. From germline, CDR1 is DFQATT and CDR2 SNEGSKA (reference sequence). V lost 3 bases to trimming and J lost 4 bases; unmatched junction nucleotides: 4. Ten or more counts support this clonotype. RNA transcripts yielded amplified TCR beta CDR3 regions. When the TCR CDR3 underwent first-round RT-PCR, the HTBI primer set was used. TCRdb re-analysed the multiplex PCR reads in MiXCR, keeping a single row per CDR3 protein. The top ten hold less than 20% of the sample, which has about 500,000 distinct CDR3 sequences, under 15% seen once.

J is TRBJ2-7 and V is TRBV20-1, with TRBD2 identical over 12 bases. The clonotype was recovered from a woman aged 18-29 years with Graves' hyperthyroidism. The specimen was blood. The CDR3 spells CSARTSGRLYEQYV. For the CDR3, the DNA is TGCAGTGCTAGGACTAGCGGGAGACTATACGAGCAGTACGTC.